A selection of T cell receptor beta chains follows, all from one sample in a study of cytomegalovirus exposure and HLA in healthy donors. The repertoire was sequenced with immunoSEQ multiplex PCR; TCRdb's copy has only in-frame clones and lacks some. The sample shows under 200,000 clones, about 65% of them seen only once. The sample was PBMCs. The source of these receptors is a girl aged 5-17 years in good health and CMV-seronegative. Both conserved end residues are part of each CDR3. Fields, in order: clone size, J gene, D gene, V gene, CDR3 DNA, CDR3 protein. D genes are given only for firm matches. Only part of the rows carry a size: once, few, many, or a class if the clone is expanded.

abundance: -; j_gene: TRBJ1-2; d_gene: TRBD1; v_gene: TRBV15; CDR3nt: TGTGCCACCAGTGACAGGGGACACTATGGCTACACCTTC; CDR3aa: CATSDRGHYGYTF
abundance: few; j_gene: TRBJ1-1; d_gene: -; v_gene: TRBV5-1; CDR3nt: TGCGCCAGCAGCTACGGAGGGGACACTGAAGCTTTCTTT; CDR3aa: CASSYGGDTEAFF
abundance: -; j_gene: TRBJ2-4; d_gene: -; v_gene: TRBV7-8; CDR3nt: TGTGCCAGCAGCCTTGTAGCCAAAAACATTCAGTACTTC; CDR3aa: CASSLVAKNIQYF
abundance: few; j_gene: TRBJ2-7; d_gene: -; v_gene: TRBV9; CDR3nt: TGTGCCAGCAGCGTAGATCTGGGGGCCACCTACGAGCAGTACTTC; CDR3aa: CASSVDLGATYEQYF
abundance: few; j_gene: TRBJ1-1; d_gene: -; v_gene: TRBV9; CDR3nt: TGTGCCAGCAGCGGCCGGAGGGGGAACACTGAAGCTTTCTTT; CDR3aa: CASSGRRGNTEAFF
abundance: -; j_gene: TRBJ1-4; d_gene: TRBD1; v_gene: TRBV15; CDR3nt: TGTGCCACCAGCCGAGGACAGGCGCCCGAAAAACTGTTTTTT; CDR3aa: CATSRGQAPEKLFF
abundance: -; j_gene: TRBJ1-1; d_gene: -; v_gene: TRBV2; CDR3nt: TGTGCCAGCAGAAGTCCGGGAGTAGGAACTGAAGCTTTCTTT; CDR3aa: CASRSPGVGTEAFF
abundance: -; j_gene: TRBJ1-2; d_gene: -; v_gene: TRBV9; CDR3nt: TGTGCCAGCAGCGTAGAAGGAGAGGACTATGGCTACACCTTC; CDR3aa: CASSVEGEDYGYTF
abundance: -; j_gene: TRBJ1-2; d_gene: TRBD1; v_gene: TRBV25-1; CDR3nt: TGTGCCAGCAGTGATTTCGGGACAGGGGTTTTCACCTTC; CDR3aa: CASSDFGTGVFTF
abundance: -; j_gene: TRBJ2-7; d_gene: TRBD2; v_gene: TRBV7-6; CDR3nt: TGTGCCAGCAGCCAACGACTAGCGGGGGGGATGTACGGGGACGAGCAGTACTTC; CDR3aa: CASSQRLAGGMYGDEQYF
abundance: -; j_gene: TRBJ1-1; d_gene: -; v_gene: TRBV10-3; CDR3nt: TGTGCCATCCTCGAACAGGGGAACACTGAAGCTTTCTTT; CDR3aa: CAILEQGNTEAFF
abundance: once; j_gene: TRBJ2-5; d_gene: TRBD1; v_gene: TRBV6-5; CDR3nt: TGTGCCAGCAGTTACTCTACCTGGACAGGGAGACAGACCCAGTACTTC; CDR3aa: CASSYSTWTGRQTQYF
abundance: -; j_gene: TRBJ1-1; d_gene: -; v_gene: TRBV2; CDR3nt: TGTGCCAGCAGAGGAACTGGGCATTATGAAGCTTTCTTT; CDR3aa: CASRGTGHYEAFF
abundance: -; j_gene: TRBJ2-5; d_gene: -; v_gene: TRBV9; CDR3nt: TGTGCCAGCAGCGCCACAGGGCAAGAGACCCAGTACTTC; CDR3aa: CASSATGQETQYF
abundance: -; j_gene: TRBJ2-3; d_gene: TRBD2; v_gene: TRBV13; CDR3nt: TGTGCCAGCACGCCGGGGCCCCTAAGCGGGGGGAGGCCAGATACGCAGTATTTT; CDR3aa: CASTPGPLSGGRPDTQYF
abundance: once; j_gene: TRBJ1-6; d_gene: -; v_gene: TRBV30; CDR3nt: TGTGCCTGGAGTGTACAGGCGGTGAGCTCCTATAATTCACCCCTCCACTTT; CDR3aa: CAWSVQAVSSYNSPLHF
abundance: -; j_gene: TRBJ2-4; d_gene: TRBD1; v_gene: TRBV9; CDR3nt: TGTGCCAGCAGTCCGGGACAGGGGAGGAAAAACATTCAGTACTTC; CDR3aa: CASSPGQGRKNIQYF
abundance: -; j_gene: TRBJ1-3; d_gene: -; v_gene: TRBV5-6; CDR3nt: TGTGCCAGCAGCTACAGGGTCCCTGGAAACACCATATATTTT; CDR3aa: CASSYRVPGNTIYF
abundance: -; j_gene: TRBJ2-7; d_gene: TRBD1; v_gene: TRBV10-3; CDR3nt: TGTGCCATCAGAAAGGACAGGGTAGACGAGCAGTACTTC; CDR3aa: CAIRKDRVDEQYF
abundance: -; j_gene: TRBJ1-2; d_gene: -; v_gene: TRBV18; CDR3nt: TGTGCCAGCTCGACAGGCAACTATGGCTACACCTTC; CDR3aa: CASSTGNYGYTF
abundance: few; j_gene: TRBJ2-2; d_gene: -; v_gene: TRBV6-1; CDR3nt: TGTGCCAGCAGTGTGTCAGGGGACACCGGGGAGCTGTTTTTT; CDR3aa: CASSVSGDTGELFF
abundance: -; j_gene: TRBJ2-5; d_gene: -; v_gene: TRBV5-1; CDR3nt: TGCGCCAGCAGCCCTGCCAGATCTAGACTGCAAGAGACCCAGTACTTC; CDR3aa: CASSPARSRLQETQYF
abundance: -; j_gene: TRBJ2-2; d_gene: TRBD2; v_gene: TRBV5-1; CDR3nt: TGCGCCAGCAGCTTCTTGAGCGGGGGGAACACCGGGGAGCTGTTTTTT; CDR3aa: CASSFLSGGNTGELFF
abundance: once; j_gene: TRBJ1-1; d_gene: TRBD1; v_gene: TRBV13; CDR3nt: TGTGCCAGCAGCCCGCCAGACAGGGGAAGTACCACTGAAGCTTTCTTT; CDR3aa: CASSPPDRGSTTEAFF
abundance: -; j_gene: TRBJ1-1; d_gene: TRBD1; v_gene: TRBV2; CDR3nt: TGTGCCCGGACCGGGACAGGCCCCACCATCAACACTGAAGCTTTCTTT; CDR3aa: CARTGTGPTINTEAFF
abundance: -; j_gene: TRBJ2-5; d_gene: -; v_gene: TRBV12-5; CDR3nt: TGTGCTAGTGGTTTGGACCCCCCGGGGGAGACCCAGTACTTC; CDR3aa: CASGLDPPGETQYF
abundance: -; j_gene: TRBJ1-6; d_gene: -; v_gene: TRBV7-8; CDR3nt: TGTGCCAGCAGCTTAGAACTGATTAATTCACCCCTCCACTTT; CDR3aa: CASSLELINSPLHF
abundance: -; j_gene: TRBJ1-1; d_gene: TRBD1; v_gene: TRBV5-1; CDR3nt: TGCGCCAGCAGCTTCAACCCGGGACAGGGGGGGATGAACACTGAAGCTTTCTTT; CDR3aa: CASSFNPGQGGMNTEAFF
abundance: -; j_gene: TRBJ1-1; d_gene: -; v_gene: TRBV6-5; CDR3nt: TGTGCCAGCAGCCCCGACAGTATCCACACTGAAGCTTTCTTT; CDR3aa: CASSPDSIHTEAFF
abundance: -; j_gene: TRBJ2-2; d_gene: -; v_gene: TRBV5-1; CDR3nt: TGCGCCAGCAAGGAGGGGGGGAAGAACACCGGGGAGCTGTTTTTT; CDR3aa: CASKEGGKNTGELFF
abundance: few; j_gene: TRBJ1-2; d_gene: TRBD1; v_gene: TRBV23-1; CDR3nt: TGCGCCAGCAGTCAATTAAAGACAGGGATAGACTATGGCTACACCTTC; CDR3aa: CASSQLKTGIDYGYTF
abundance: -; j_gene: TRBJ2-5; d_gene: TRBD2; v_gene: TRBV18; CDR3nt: TGTGCCAGCTCGCAACCGGGGGGAAGGCAGGAGACCCAGTACTTC; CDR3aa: CASSQPGGRQETQYF
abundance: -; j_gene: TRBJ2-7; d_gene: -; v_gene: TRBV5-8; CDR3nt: TGTGCCAGCAGGGAGGGGGCCCTATACTACGAGCAGTACTTC; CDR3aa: CASREGALYYEQYF
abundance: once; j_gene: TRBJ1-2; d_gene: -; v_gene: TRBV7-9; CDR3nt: TGTGCCAGCAGCTTCCAGGGAACGGACAGTAACTATGGCTACACCTTC; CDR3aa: CASSFQGTDSNYGYTF
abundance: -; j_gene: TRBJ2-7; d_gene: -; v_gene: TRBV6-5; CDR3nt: TGTGCCAGCAGTTCGCGGGGCCCCTCCTACGAGCAGTACTTC; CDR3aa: CASSSRGPSYEQYF
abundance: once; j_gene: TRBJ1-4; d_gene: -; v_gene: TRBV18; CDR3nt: TGTGCCAGCTCACTTCTCCGTAATGAAAAACTGTTTTTT; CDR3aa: CASSLLRNEKLFF
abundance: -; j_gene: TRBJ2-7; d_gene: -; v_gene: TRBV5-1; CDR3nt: TGCGCCAGCAGCTTAGGGGAAGCCGAGCAGTACTTC; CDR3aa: CASSLGEAEQYF
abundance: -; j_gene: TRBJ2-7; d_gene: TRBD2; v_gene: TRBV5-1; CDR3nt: TGCGCCAGCAGCTTGGAGCAGGGAGGGGCCGAGCAGTACTTC; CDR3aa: CASSLEQGGAEQYF
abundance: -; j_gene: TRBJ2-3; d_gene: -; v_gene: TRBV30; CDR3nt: TGTGCCTGGACGGGGGTGGCTAGCACAGATACGCAGTATTTT; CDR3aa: CAWTGVASTDTQYF
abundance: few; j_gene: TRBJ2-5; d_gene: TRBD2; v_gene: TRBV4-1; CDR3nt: TGCGCCAGCAGCCTTGAGCCTAGCGGACAAGAGACCCAGTACTTC; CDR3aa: CASSLEPSGQETQYF
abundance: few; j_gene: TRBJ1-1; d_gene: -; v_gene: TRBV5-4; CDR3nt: TGTGCCAGCAGCCGAAACCCTCAGGAGAACACTGAAGCTTTCTTT; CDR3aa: CASSRNPQENTEAFF
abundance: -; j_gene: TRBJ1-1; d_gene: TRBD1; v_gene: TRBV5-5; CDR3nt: TGTGCCAGCAGCCCAGGGGGTGGGGACACTGAAGCTTTCTTT; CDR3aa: CASSPGGGDTEAFF
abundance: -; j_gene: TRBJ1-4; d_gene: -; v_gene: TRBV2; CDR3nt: TGTGCCAGCAGTGATTCAGGGTCAAGTGAAAAACTGTTTTTT; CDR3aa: CASSDSGSSEKLFF
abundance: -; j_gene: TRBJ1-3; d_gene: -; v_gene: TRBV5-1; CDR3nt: TGCGCCAGCAGCTTTGGGCATTACTCTGGAAACACCATATATTTT; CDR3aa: CASSFGHYSGNTIYF
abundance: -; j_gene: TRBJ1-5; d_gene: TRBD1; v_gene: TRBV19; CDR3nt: TGTGCCAGTAGCTGGGACAGGAGCCCCAATCAGCCCCAGCATTTT; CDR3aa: CASSWDRSPNQPQHF
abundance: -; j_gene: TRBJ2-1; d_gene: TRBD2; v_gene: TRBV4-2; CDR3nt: TGTGCCAGCAGCCAAGCGACTAGCGGGGGGCTAACTGAGCAGTTCTTC; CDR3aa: CASSQATSGGLTEQFF
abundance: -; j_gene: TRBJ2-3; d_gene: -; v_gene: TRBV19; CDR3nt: TGTGCCAGTAGTATAGTTGGGCCCACAGATACGCAGTATTTT; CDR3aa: CASSIVGPTDTQYF
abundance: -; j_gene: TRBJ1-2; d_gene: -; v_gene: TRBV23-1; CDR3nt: TGCGCCAGCAGTCAATTGGGGGGGGGAGCTAGGGGCTACACCTTC; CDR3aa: CASSQLGGGARGYTF
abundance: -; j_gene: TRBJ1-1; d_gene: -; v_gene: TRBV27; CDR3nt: TGTGCCAGCAGTGCCGGGGGGAACACTGAAGCTTTCTTT; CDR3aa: CASSAGGNTEAFF
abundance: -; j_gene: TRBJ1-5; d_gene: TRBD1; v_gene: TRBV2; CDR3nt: TGTGCCAGCAGTCCAGGGGGCGCAGGCAATCAGCCCCAGCATTTT; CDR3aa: CASSPGGAGNQPQHF
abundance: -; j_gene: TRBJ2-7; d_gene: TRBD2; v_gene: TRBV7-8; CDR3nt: TGTGCCAGCAGCTTCGGGACTATGTACGAGCAGTACTTC; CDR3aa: CASSFGTMYEQYF